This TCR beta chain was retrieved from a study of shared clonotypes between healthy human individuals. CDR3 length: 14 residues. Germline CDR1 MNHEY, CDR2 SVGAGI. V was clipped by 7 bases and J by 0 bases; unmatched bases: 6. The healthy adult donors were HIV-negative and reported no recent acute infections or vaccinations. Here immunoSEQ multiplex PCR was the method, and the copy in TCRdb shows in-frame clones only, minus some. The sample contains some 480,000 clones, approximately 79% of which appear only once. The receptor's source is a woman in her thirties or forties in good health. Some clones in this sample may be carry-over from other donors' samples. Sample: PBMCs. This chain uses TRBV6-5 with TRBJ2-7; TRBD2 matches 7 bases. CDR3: CASKVAGSSYEQYF. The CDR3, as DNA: TGTGCCAGCAAGGTAGCGGGTAGCTCCTACGAGCAGTACTTC.